This record concerns one T cell receptor beta chain sequence. This CDR3 contains 14 residues. The germline gives CDR1 MRHNA, CDR2 SNTAGT. The V and J ends lost 4 bases and 4 bases respectively, with 13 bases between them. The data stem from a study of technical replicates of blood from several donors. Generated by immunoSEQ multiplex PCR, the TCRdb table keeps only in-frame clones and is missing some. The data show 70,000 to 85,000 clones, with about 91% seen just once and 0.25% to 0.35% held by the top ten. The source of this sequence is a human donor in good health. The chain has TRBV6-4 and TRBJ1-1; no definite D call. The sequencing input was T cells isolated from PBMCs. CDR3 sequence reads: CASSVRDGSTEAFF. CDR3 sequence (DNA): TGTGCCAGCAGTGTTCGGGATGGGAGCACTGAAGCTTTCTTT.